A single sample gave rise to the 21 T cell receptor beta chains below, sequenced in a study of shared clonotypes between healthy human individuals. Some clones are missing from TCRdb's copy, which holds only in-frame ones; the method was immunoSEQ multiplex PCR. This repertoire shows about 1.4 million clones, roughly 96% found once; its top ten account for approximately 1.2%. Source material: naive CD4+ T cells sorted from blood. Subset specified: CD45RA+ positively selected. All receptors derive from a young man in good health.

The genes are TRBV5-4 and TRBJ1-1; D is uncertain. Per germline, CDR1 SGHNT and CDR2 YYREEE (reference sequence). This CDR3 is 12 amino acids long. V lost 4 bases, J lost 7 bases, and 11 bases lay in between. CDR3 DNA: TGTGCCAGCAGCCTAGGTGGAGTTGAAGCTTTCTTT. Its translation: CASSLGGVEAFF.

The genes are TRBV11-2 and TRBJ2-3; the D gene is possibly TRBD2 (5 bases). Deletions cut 1 base from V and 4 bases from J, with 15 bases between. This CDR3 contains 16 residues. Germline CDR1 SGHAT, CDR2 FQNNGV. In DNA, the CDR3 is TGTGCCAGCAGCTTAGTCTTAGGCCCCGGGGCAGATACGCAGTATTTT. Residues: CASSLVLGPGADTQYF.

The chain is built from TRBV7-2 and TRBJ2-7; 10 nucleotides agree with TRBD2. CDR3 length equals 15 residues. The V segment lost 3 bases and the J segment 5 bases; nucleotides outside the gene matches: 7. Germline V gene data show CDR1 as SGHTA and CDR2 as FQGNSA. In nucleotides, the CDR3 is TGTGCCAGCAGCTTGAGACTAGCGGGCGGTGACGAGCAGTACTTC. Protein sequence: CASSLRLAGGDEQYF.

The V and J genes are TRBV9 and TRBJ1-5; D unclear. V was cut by 4 bases and J by 4 bases, with 15 bases left in between. This CDR3 region has 15 residues. Germline V gives CDR1 SGDLS, CDR2 YYNGEE. Here the CDR3 reads CASSPYTDKNQPQHF. CDR3 sequence (DNA): TGTGCCAGCAGCCCATACACCGACAAAAATCAGCCCCAGCATTTT.

This sequence joins TRBV4-3 and TRBJ2-2; D may be TRBD1 or TRBD2 (5 bases each). The CDR3 spans 16 residues. CDR1 and CDR2 from the germline V gene are LGHNA and YSLEER. Trimming removed 1 base at V and 3 bases at J, with 12 bases between. This CDR3 reads CASSQAGGTHTGELFF. Written as DNA, the CDR3 is TGCGCCAGCAGCCAAGCTGGGGGTACCCACACCGGGGAGCTGTTTTTT.

V is TRBV11-2 and J is TRBJ2-3; 12 nucleotides line up with TRBD2. From germline, CDR1 is SGHAT and CDR2 FQNNGV. Unmatched junction bases numbered 9, after V lost 5 bases and J lost 6 bases. This CDR3 spans 16 amino acids. The CDR3 coding sequence is TGTGCCAGCAGCGTGACTAGCGGGAGAGTGAGGGATACGCAGTATTTT. Amino acids: CASSVTSGRVRDTQYF.

With respect to this clone: The junction does not match germline at one end; this may be a read error. The rearrangement uses TRBV5-5 and TRBJ2-7, with TRBD2 as a possible D gene (6 bases). CDR1 and CDR2 from the germline V gene are SGHKS and YYEKEE (reference sequence). The CDR3 extends over 13 amino acids. CDR3 bases: TGTGCCAGCAGCCCGGGGGACGGACGCACCCTATCCTTC. Translation gives CASSPGDGRTLSF.

This chain joins TRBV7-9 and TRBJ2-7; D is possibly TRBD2 (6 bases). This CDR3 comprises 13 residues. Trimming left V 1 base short and J 3 bases short, with 7 bases between. CDR1 SEHNR and CDR2 FQNEAQ come from the germline V gene (reference sequence). The CDR3: CASSLGDFYEQYF. CDR3 DNA: TGTGCCAGCAGCTTAGGGGACTTCTACGAGCAGTACTTC.

V is TRBV10-1 and J is TRBJ2-7; 7 nucleotides agree with TRBD2. This CDR3 is 13 amino acids long. The germline gives CDR1 WNHNN, CDR2 SYGVQD (reference sequence). V was clipped by 10 bases and J by 5 bases; unmatched bases: 11. CDR3 in amino acids: CATCGSSTHEQYF. The CDR3 DNA reads as TGCGCCACGTGCGGGAGCTCCACCCACGAGCAGTACTTC.

The chain uses TRBV29-1 and TRBJ2-1; 8 nucleotides agree with TRBD2. J gave up 6 bases and V 3 bases, and 10 bases lay outside the gene matches. Germline V gives CDR1 SQVTM, CDR2 ANQGSEA. This CDR3 is 15 amino acids long. This CDR3 reads CSVDGRAREGNEQFF. CDR3 DNA: TGCAGCGTTGACGGGAGGGCCAGGGAGGGCAATGAGCAGTTCTTC.

The rearrangement uses TRBV5-4 and TRBJ2-5; D unclear. Germline CDR1 is SGHNT and CDR2 is YYREEE (reference sequence). The CDR3 is 13 amino acids. V lost 2 bases to trimming and J lost 3 bases, with 8 bases between them. Written as DNA, the CDR3 is TGTGCCAGCAGCTTCGGACGCAAAGAGACCCAGTACTTC. Amino acid sequence: CASSFGRKETQYF.

This chain joins TRBV7-3 and TRBJ2-1; TRBD2 matches 7 bases. The germline gives CDR1 SGHTA, CDR2 FQGTGA. Germline trimming cut 3 bases from V and 0 bases from J; bases unmatched to any gene: 5. The CDR3 contains 16 residues. In nucleotides, the CDR3 is TGTGCCAGCAGCTTTTCAGGGAGGGGCTCCTACAATGAGCAGTTCTTC. Translating it yields CASSFSGRGSYNEQFF. Drawing the rest from reference TRBV7-3 and TRBJ2-1, the complete variable domain is GAGVSQTPSNKVTEKGKYVELRCDPISGHTALYWYRQSLGQGPEFLIYFQGTGAADDSGLPNDRFFAVRPEGSVSTLKIQRTERGDSAVYLCASSFSGRGSYNEQFFGPGTRLTVL.

The J gene is TRBJ2-7, the V gene TRBV7-4; 11 nucleotides match TRBD1. The CDR3 runs to 18 residues. The germline gives CDR1 SGHVT, CDR2 SQSDAQ. V trimming: 1 base; J trimming: 2 bases; junction bases outside the gene matches: 10. CDR3 coding DNA: TGTGCCAGCAGCTTAGTGGTGGGACAGGGGGGGAAAACCTACGAGCAGTACTTC. It encodes CASSLVVGQGGKTYEQYF.

Here the CDR3 reads CSVEGLANTGELFF. The CDR3 nucleotides read TGCAGCGTAGAGGGTCTGGCTAACACCGGGGAGCTGTTTTTT. The V and J genes are TRBV29-1 and TRBJ2-2; D is perhaps TRBD2 (5 bases). Between the trimmed V and J ends, which lost 6 bases and 2 bases, there was a span of 13 bases. Per germline, CDR1 SQVTM and CDR2 ANQGSEA. This CDR3 is built from 14 residues.

This clone was observed a single time. CDR3: CAWSGSPGGYEQYF. In nucleotides, the CDR3 is TGTGCCTGGAGCGGAAGCCCCGGCGGGTACGAGCAGTACTTC. V and J are TRBV30 and TRBJ2-7; possibly TRBD2 for D (5 bases). The V gene's germline CDR1 is GTSNPN and CDR2 SVGIG (reference sequence). Between the trimmed V and J ends, which lost 3 bases and 4 bases, there was a span of 16 bases. The CDR3 contains 14 residues.

This rearrangement joins TRBV28 to TRBJ1-2; 8 positions match TRBD1. Germline assignment: CDR1 MDHEN and CDR2 SYDVKM. CDR3 length: 13 amino acids. The trim removed 5 bases at V and 8 bases at J, leaving 7 bases unmatched. The DNA for the CDR3 is TGTGCCAGCAGTCCGGGACAGGTTCGCGGCTACACCTTC. It is translated as CASSPGQVRGYTF.

V gene TRBV9 combines with J gene TRBJ2-3, with unresolved D. Per the germline V gene, CDR1 is SGDLS and CDR2 is YYNGEE. The CDR3 has 13 residues. Deletions cut 0 bases from V and 6 bases from J, with 8 bases between. CDR3 nucleotide sequence: TGTGCCAGCAGCGTAGTTCCGGCTGATACGCAGTATTTT. Translating it yields CASSVVPADTQYF.

Turning to this clone: The sample contains more than one DNA sequence encoding this CDR3. The chain links TRBV20-1 to TRBJ2-3; no definite D call. From germline, CDR1 is DFQATT and CDR2 SNEGSKA (reference sequence). The CDR3 is 11 amino acids. V lost 3 bases, J lost 0 bases, and 1 base lay in between. CDR3 bases: TGCAGTGCTAGTAGCACAGATACGCAGTATTTT. Translated: CSASSTDTQYF.

V and J are TRBV5-1 and TRBJ2-7; the D is unclear. CDR1 is SGHRS and CDR2 is YFSETQ in the germline V gene. The CDR3 runs 13 residues. V was trimmed by 0 bases and J by 3 bases, leaving 7 bases between them. CDR3 DNA: TGCGCCAGCAGCTTGGAACCAATCTACGAGCAGTACTTC. It translates to CASSLEPIYEQYF. The full variable domain, with the rest looked up from reference TRBV5-1 and TRBJ2-7, is KAGVTQTPRYLIKTRGQQVTLSCSPISGHRSVSWYQQTPGQGLQFLFEYFSETQRNKGNFPGRFSGRQFSNSRSEMNVSTLELGDSALYLCASSLEPIYEQYFGPGTRLTVT.

The V and J genes are TRBV5-3 and TRBJ1-5, with D maybe TRBD1 (6 bases). TRBV5-3 falls under the ORF class, with uncertain function. V lost 1 base and J 6 bases, leaving 23 bases between the germline ends. This CDR3 region has 18 residues. In DNA form, the CDR3 reads TGTGCCAGAAGCTTGCCCCGGAGACAGGCCAACTTCAGTCAGCCCCAGCATTTT. Translation gives CARSLPRRQANFSQPQHF.

The chain combines TRBV19 with TRBJ2-5; 11 bases fit TRBD2. Germline-derived CDR1 and CDR2 are LNHDA and SQIVND (reference sequence). The length of the CDR3 is 14 residues. The V segment lost 6 bases and the J segment 5 bases; nucleotides outside the gene matches: 5. The CDR3 reads CASRLTSGIETQYF. The DNA of the CDR3 is TGTGCCAGTAGGCTGACTAGCGGGATTGAGACCCAGTACTTC.